This TCR beta chain stems from a study of PD-L1 blockade in urothelial cancer. Specified time point: pretreatment peripheral blood. The count of this clone is one. The junction departs from the called germline gene at one end, perhaps through a read error. This specimen includes other DNA sequences encoding the same CDR3. Produced via immunoSEQ multiplex PCR; TCRdb's table is partial and in-frame only. The sample includes tens of thousands of clones, around 85% of them seen just once. Germline V CDR1 and CDR2: GTSNPN, SVGIG (reference sequence). This CDR3 contains 16 residues. The origin of this receptor is a man aged 55 to 69 with urothelial cancer. The chain carries TRBV30 and TRBJ1-6, with TRBD1 matching over 8 bases. Specimen: PBMCs, collected around atezolizumab (anti-PD-L1) treatment. CDR3 loop: CAWRGDRPDHNSPLHF. The CDR3 coding sequence is TGCGCCTGGAGAGGGGACAGGCCAGACCATAATTCACCCCTCCACTTT.